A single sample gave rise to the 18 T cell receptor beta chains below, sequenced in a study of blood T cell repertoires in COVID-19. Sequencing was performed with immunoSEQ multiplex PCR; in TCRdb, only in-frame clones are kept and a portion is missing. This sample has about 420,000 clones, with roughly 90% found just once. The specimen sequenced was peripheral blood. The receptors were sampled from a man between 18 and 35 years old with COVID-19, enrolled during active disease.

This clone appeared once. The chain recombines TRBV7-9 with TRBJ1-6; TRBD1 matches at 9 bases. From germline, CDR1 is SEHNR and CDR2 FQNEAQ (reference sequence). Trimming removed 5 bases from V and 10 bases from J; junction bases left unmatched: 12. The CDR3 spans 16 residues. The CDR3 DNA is TGTGCCAGCAGCCCGCCGACCGGGACAGGGAGATCACCCCTCCACTTT. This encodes CASSPPTGTGRSPLHF.

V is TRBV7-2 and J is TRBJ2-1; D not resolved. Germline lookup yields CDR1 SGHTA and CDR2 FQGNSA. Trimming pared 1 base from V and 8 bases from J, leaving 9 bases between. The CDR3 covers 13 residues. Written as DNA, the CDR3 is TGTGCCAGCAGCTTAGTAATGTTTGATGAGCAGTTCTTC. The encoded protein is CASSLVMFDEQFF.

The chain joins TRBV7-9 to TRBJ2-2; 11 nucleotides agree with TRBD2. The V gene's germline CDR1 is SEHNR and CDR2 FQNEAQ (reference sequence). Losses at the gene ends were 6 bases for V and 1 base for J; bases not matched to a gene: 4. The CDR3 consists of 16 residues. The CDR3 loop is CASRQTSGGNTGELFF. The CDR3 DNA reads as TGTGCCAGCAGACAAACTAGCGGGGGGAACACCGGGGAGCTGTTTTTT.

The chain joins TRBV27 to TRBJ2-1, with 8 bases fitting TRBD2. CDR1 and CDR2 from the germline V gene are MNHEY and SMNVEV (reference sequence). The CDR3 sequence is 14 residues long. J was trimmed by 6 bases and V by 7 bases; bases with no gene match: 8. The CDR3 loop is CASTRAGVINEQFF. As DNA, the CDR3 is TGTGCCAGCACACGAGCGGGGGTCATCAATGAGCAGTTCTTC.

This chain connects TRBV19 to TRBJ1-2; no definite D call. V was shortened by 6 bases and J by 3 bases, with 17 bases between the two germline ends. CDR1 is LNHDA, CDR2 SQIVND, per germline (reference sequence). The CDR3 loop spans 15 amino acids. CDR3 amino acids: CASRPARVVDYGYTF. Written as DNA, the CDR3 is TGTGCCAGTAGACCGGCGAGGGTGGTTGACTATGGCTACACCTTC.

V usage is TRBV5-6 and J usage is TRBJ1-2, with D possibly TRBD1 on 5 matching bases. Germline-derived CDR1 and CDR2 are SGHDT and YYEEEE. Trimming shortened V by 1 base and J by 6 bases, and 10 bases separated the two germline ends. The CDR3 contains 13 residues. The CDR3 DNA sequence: TGTGCCAGCAGCTTGAGGCCACAGGATGGCTACACCTTC. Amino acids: CASSLRPQDGYTF.

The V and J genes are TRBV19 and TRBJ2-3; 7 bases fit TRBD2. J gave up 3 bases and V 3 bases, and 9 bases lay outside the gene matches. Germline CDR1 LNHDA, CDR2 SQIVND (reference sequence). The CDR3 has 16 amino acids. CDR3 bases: TGTGCCAGTAGTATGTTTCTAGCGGCCCTTACAGATACGCAGTATTTT. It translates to CASSMFLAALTDTQYF.

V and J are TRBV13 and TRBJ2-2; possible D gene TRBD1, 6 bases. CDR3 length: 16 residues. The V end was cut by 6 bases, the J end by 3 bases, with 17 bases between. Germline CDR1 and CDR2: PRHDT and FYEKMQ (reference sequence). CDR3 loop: CASSNRAPRYTGELFF. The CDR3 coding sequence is TGTGCCAGCAGTAACAGGGCCCCCAGGTACACCGGGGAGCTGTTTTTT.

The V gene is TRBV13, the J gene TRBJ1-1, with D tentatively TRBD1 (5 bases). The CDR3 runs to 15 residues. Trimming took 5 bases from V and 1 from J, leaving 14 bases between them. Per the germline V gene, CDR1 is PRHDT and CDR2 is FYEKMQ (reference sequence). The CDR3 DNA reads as TGTGCCAGCAGCCCGCGCGGGGCCCAGAACACTGAAGCTTTCTTT. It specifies CASSPRGAQNTEAFF.

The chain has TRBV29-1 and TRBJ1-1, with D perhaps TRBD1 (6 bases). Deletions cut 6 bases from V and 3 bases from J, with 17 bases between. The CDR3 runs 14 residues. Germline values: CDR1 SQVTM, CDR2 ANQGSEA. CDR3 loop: CSVARQAGDTEAFF. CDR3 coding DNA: TGCAGCGTCGCTAGACAGGCCGGGGACACTGAAGCTTTCTTT.

CDR3 amino acids: CASSIRLGGTDTQYF. CDR3 nucleotide sequence: TGTGCCAGTAGTATAAGACTAGGTGGGACAGATACGCAGTATTTT. The chain employs TRBV19 and TRBJ2-3; D possibly corresponds to TRBD2 (6 bases). The germline gives CDR1 LNHDA, CDR2 SQIVND (reference sequence). V lost 2 bases and J 3 bases, leaving 12 bases between the germline ends. This CDR3 is 15 amino acids long.

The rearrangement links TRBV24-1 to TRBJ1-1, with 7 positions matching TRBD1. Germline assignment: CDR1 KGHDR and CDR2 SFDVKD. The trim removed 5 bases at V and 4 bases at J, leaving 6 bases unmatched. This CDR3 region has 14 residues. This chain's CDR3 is CATSATGVGTEAFF. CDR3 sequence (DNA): TGTGCCACCAGTGCCACAGGGGTCGGCACTGAAGCTTTCTTT.

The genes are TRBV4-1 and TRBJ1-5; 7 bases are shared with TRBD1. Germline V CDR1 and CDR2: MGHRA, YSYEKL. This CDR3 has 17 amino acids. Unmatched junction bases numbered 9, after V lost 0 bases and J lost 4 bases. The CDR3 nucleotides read TGCGCCAGCAGCCAAGAGGTAAATAGGGGACAGAATCAGCCCCAGCATTTT. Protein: CASSQEVNRGQNQPQHF.

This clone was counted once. CDR3 sequence reads: CATSDLDSTGSYNEQFF. The DNA for the CDR3 is TGTGCCACCAGTGACCTAGACTCCACCGGCTCCTACAATGAGCAGTTCTTC. The chain is built from TRBV24-1 and TRBJ2-1; D gene uncertain. The CDR3 spans 17 residues. The ends were cut back, 4 bases at V and 0 bases at J, with 15 bases in the middle. The germline CDR1 and CDR2 sequences are KGHDR and SFDVKD.

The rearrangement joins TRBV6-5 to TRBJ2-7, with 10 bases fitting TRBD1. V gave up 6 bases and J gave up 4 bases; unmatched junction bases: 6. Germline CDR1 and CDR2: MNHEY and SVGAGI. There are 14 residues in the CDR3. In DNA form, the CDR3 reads TGTGCCAGCAGCCGGACAGGGGGGTTGTACGAGCAGTACTTC. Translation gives CASSRTGGLYEQYF.

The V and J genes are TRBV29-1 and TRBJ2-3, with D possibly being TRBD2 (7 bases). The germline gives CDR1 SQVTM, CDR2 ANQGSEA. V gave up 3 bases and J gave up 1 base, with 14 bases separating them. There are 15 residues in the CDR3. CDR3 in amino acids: CSVEGGGLGTDTQYF. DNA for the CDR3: TGCAGCGTTGAGGGGGGGGGCCTCGGCACAGATACGCAGTATTTT.

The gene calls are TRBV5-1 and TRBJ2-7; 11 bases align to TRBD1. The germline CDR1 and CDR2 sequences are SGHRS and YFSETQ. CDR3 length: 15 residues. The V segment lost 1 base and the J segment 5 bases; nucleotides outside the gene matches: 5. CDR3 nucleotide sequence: TGCGCCAGCAGCTTGAGGACAGGGGGCTTCGACGAGCAGTACTTC. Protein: CASSLRTGGFDEQYF.

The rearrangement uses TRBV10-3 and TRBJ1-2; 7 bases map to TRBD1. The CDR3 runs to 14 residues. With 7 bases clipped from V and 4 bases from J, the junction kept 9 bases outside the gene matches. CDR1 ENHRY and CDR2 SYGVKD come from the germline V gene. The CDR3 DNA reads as TGTGCCATCATGCCGACAGGGAGTCTCTATGGCTACACCTTC. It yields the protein CAIMPTGSLYGYTF.